These 24 T cell receptor beta chains originate from one sample sequenced in a study of cytomegalovirus exposure and HLA in healthy donors. Amplification used 60 Vbeta primers and 13 Jbeta primers. Libraries were prepared by immunoSEQ multiplex PCR; TCRdb keeps only in-frame clonotypes and omits some of them. This table holds over 110,000 clones, 75% to 85% found once. Source material: PBMCs. The receptors were sampled from a woman aged 40 to 50 in good health and CMV-seropositive.

The chain is built from TRBV2 and TRBJ2-7, with 7 bases matching TRBD2. CDR1 is SNHLY and CDR2 is FYNNEI in the germline V gene. After removal of 5 bases from V and 3 bases from J, the junction contained 4 bases not matched to a gene. The CDR3 sequence is 13 residues long. The CDR3: CASSLGDYYEQYF. For the CDR3, the DNA is TGTGCCAGCAGTCTTGGGGACTACTACGAGCAGTACTTC.

This clone was detected only a few times. The chain carries TRBV7-2 and TRBJ1-2; TRBD1 aligns across 7 bases. The germline V gene encodes CDR1 SGHTA and CDR2 FQGNSA. The length of the CDR3 is 14 residues. J lost 2 bases, V lost 5 bases, and 5 bases had no gene match. The CDR3 sequence: CASSPRDRNYGYTF. For the CDR3, the DNA is TGTGCCAGCAGCCCTCGGGACAGAAACTATGGCTACACCTTC.

The chain combines TRBV25-1 with TRBJ2-5; tentative D call: TRBD1 (5 bases). V shed 3 bases and J shed 4 bases, with 15 bases lying between them. This CDR3 spans 15 amino acids. Germline V gene lookup returns CDR1 MGHDK and CDR2 SYGVNS. The CDR3 spells CASSERTLRAETQYF. The CDR3 nucleotides are TGTGCCAGCAGTGAGAGGACACTACGGGCAGAGACCCAGTACTTC.

The chain uses TRBV5-1 and TRBJ1-1, with 10 nucleotides matching TRBD1. This CDR3 is built from 15 residues. V dropped 3 bases and J dropped 4; count of bases not matched to a gene: 6. Per germline, CDR1 SGHRS and CDR2 YFSETQ. CDR3 residues: CASSSGTGVFTEAFF. CDR3 in DNA: TGCGCCAGCAGCTCAGGGACAGGGGTTTTCACTGAAGCTTTCTTT.

The rearrangement joins TRBV7-2 to TRBJ2-7; D is possibly TRBD1 (6 bases). Germline V lookup: CDR1 SGHTA, CDR2 FQGNSA. V was pared by 2 bases and J by 4 bases, with 15 bases between. CDR3 length: 15 amino acids. For the CDR3, the DNA is TGTGCCAGCAGCTTAACAGGGTTTAACTCTTACGAGCAGTACTTC. This translates into CASSLTGFNSYEQYF.

The gene calls are TRBV5-1 and TRBJ2-3; 8 nucleotides line up with TRBD2. Trimming took 2 bases from V and 3 from J; bases not matched to a gene: 5. Germline V gene data show CDR1 as SGHRS and CDR2 as YFSETQ. The CDR3 totals 15 residues. CDR3 DNA sequence: TGCGCCAGCAGCTTAGCGGGAGAGGGGACAGATACGCAGTATTTT. The encoded protein is CASSLAGEGTDTQYF. The full variable domain, completed using reference TRBV5-1 and TRBJ2-3, is KAGVTQTPRYLIKTRGQQVTLSCSPISGHRSVSWYQQTPGQGLQFLFEYFSETQRNKGNFPGRFSGRQFSNSRSEMNVSTLELGDSALYLCASSLAGEGTDTQYFGPGTRLTVL.

J is TRBJ2-7 and V is TRBV6-1; 9 bases are a match to TRBD1. Per germline, CDR1 MNHNS and CDR2 SASEGT. V gave up 5 bases and J gave up 3 bases; unmatched junction bases: 8. The CDR3 length is 15 residues. The CDR3 loop reads CASSSLRDRDYEQYF. The CDR3 nucleotides are TGTGCCAGCAGTTCCCTCCGGGACAGGGACTACGAGCAGTACTTC.

J is TRBJ2-2 and V is TRBV29-1; TRBD2 agrees at 16 bases. J lost 1 base, V lost 6 bases, and 8 bases had no gene match. The germline V gene has CDR1 SQVTM and CDR2 ANQGSEA. The CDR3 sequence is 18 residues long. Here the CDR3 DNA reads TGCAGCGTAGGTGGGACTAGCGGGAGGGCCCTGAACACCGGGGAGCTGTTTTTT. This codes for CSVGGTSGRALNTGELFF.

This clone was seen only once. The rearrangement joins TRBV6-5 to TRBJ2-3; D is perhaps TRBD2 (5 bases). V was cut by 2 bases and J by 5 bases, with 14 bases left in between. The germline V gene has CDR1 MNHEY and CDR2 SVGAGI. The length of the CDR3 is 15 residues. CDR3 protein: CASSYLSGRRDTQYF. The DNA for the CDR3 is TGTGCCAGCAGTTACCTGAGCGGCCGCCGAGATACGCAGTATTTT.

The chain joins TRBV7-3 to TRBJ2-1; 7 bases line up with TRBD1. The length of the CDR3 is 15 residues. The germline V gene encodes CDR1 SGHTA and CDR2 FQGTGA. V gave up 4 bases and J gave up 2 bases; unmatched junction bases: 5. The CDR3 loop is CASSSGTAAYNEQFF. The CDR3 bases are TGTGCCAGCAGCTCAGGGACAGCCGCCTACAATGAGCAGTTCTTC. Full variable domain (remainder filled in from reference TRBV7-3 and TRBJ2-1): GAGVSQTPSNKVTEKGKYVELRCDPISGHTALYWYRQSLGQGPEFLIYFQGTGAADDSGLPNDRFFAVRPEGSVSTLKIQRTERGDSAVYLCASSSGTAAYNEQFFGPGTRLTVL.

This clone was detected a few times. CDR3 DNA: TGTGCAAGTCGCTTACCTCGACAGATCACCGGGGAGCTGTTTTTT. It is translated as CASRLPRQITGELFF. The chain has TRBV12-2 and TRBJ2-2; TRBD1 is taken as the D call from the table, unchecked against the DNA. TRBV12-2 is flagged as a pseudogene. The CDR3 is 15 amino acids.

The rearrangement joins TRBV28 to TRBJ2-1; 7 bases map to TRBD2. Germline V gene sequence: CDR1 MDHEN, CDR2 SYDVKM. The CDR3 consists of 15 residues. With V trimmed by 5 bases and J by 4 bases, 8 bases remained unmatched. This CDR3 is CASSLIGAGYNEQFF. CDR3 nucleotide sequence: TGTGCCAGCAGTCTGATAGGAGCGGGGTACAATGAGCAGTTCTTC.

V gene TRBV15 combines with J gene TRBJ2-7; 11 nucleotides align to TRBD2. CDR3 length: 13 residues. Germline V gene data show CDR1 as LNHNV and CDR2 as YYDKDF (reference sequence). Losses at the gene ends were 5 bases for V and 9 bases for J; bases not matched to a gene: 6. Here the CDR3 reads CATSPRLAGMQYF. CDR3 DNA: TGTGCCACCAGCCCACGACTAGCGGGAATGCAGTACTTC.

The chain combines TRBV6-1 with TRBJ1-5, with 7 bases identical to TRBD1. The germline CDR1 and CDR2 sequences are MNHNS and SASEGT. This CDR3 comprises 16 residues. Trimming cost V 3 bases and J 6 bases; bases outside gene matches: 11. CDR3 residues: CASSDRGIMRGQPQHF. CDR3 nucleotide sequence: TGTGCCAGCAGTGACAGGGGGATAATGCGGGGTCAGCCCCAGCATTTT.

J is TRBJ1-2 and V is TRBV19; 8 nucleotides align to TRBD1. CDR3 length: 18 residues. The germline CDR1 and CDR2 sequences are LNHDA and SQIVND (reference sequence). With 4 bases clipped from V and 4 bases from J, the junction kept 17 bases outside the gene matches. The CDR3 nucleotides read TGTGCCAGTAGTAGTTGGACAGGGACCATATATATTTCCTATGGCTACACCTTC. This sequence encodes CASSSWTGTIYISYGYTF. The complete variable domain, with remaining parts taken from reference TRBV19 and TRBJ1-2, reads DGGITQSPKYLFRKEGQNVTLSCEQNLNHDAMYWYRQDPGQGLRLIYYSQIVNDFQKGDIAEGYSVSREKKESFPLTVTSAQKNPTAFYLCASSSWTGTIYISYGYTFGSGTRLTVV.

The chain carries TRBV11-2 and TRBJ2-3; 8 bases are shared with TRBD2. J lost 0 bases, V lost 5 bases, and 7 bases had no gene match. CDR3 length: 16 residues. Germline CDR1 is SGHAT and CDR2 is FQNNGV. This chain's CDR3 is CASSTRLAPSTDTQYF. The CDR3 DNA reads TGTGCCAGCAGCACGAGACTAGCGCCGAGCACAGATACGCAGTATTTT.

The chain couples TRBV7-9 to TRBJ1-2; D is perhaps TRBD1 (5 bases). From germline, CDR1 is SEHNR and CDR2 FQNEAQ (reference sequence). Deletions cut 1 base from V and 2 bases from J, with 11 bases between. This CDR3 spans 15 amino acids. The CDR3 DNA is TGTGCCAGCAGCTTAGGGGCAGGGTTGAACTATGGCTACACCTTC. Translation gives CASSLGAGLNYGYTF.

The genes are TRBV19 and TRBJ2-7; 8 bases are a match to TRBD2. The V gene end was trimmed by 2 bases and the J gene end by 6 bases; junction bases not matched to a gene: 6. Per the germline V gene, CDR1 is LNHDA and CDR2 is SQIVND (reference sequence). The CDR3 covers 14 residues. CDR3 residues: CASSISGTSAEQYF. The CDR3 DNA is TGTGCCAGTAGTATATCCGGGACTAGTGCCGAGCAGTACTTC.

This clone was recorded a few times. The chain recombines TRBV18 with TRBJ1-4, with TRBD1 as a possible D gene (5 bases). The CDR3 totals 16 residues. V lost 3 bases and J 5 bases, leaving 16 bases between the germline ends. The germline CDR1 and CDR2 sequences are KGHSH and LQKENI. CDR3 in amino acids: CASSPLGGADNEKLFF. The CDR3 DNA reads TGTGCCAGCTCACCCCTAGGAGGGGCGGACAATGAAAAACTGTTTTTT.

The chain recombines TRBV10-1 with TRBJ1-5; 7 nucleotides agree with TRBD1. Per germline, CDR1 WNHNN and CDR2 SYGVQD (reference sequence). V gave up 6 bases and J gave up 2 bases; unmatched junction bases: 7. CDR3 length: 15 residues. CDR3 sequence: CASSYRGLRNQPQHF. The CDR3 DNA follows: TGCGCCAGCAGCTACAGGGGTCTACGCAATCAGCCCCAGCATTTT.

In DNA form, the CDR3 reads TGTGCGCAGGAGGGTTCTGGTAATTCACCCCTCCACTTT. It yields the protein CAQEGSGNSPLHF. The chain has TRBV30 and TRBJ1-6; D is unclear. Germline assignment: CDR1 GTSNPN and CDR2 SVGIG (reference sequence). CDR3 length: 13 residues.

The chain carries TRBV5-1 and TRBJ1-1; 7 positions match TRBD1. The CDR3 loop spans 14 amino acids. V was clipped by 4 bases and J by 1 base; unmatched bases: 4. The germline V gene has CDR1 SGHRS and CDR2 YFSETQ. CDR3 sequence (DNA): TGCGCCAGCAGCCAGACAGGGTCGAACACTGAAGCTTTCTTT. Its translation is CASSQTGSNTEAFF.

Comment on this clone: A read error likely explains this, since a far larger clone differs by one base. CDR3 nucleotide sequence: TGCGCCAGCAGCTTTACAGGGAACGAGCAGTTCTTC. Translating it yields CASSFTGNEQFF. The chain couples TRBV5-1 to TRBJ2-7, with a tentative D call TRBD1 (6 bases). The J call is in doubt because the DNA end fits TRBJ2-1 better. Looked up from germline, CDR1 is SGHRS and CDR2 is YFSETQ. The CDR3 runs 12 residues.

The rearrangement links TRBV5-1 to TRBJ2-1; 9 bases line up with TRBD2. CDR1 and CDR2 from the germline V gene are SGHRS and YFSETQ. The CDR3 spans 17 residues. After removal of 5 bases from V and 5 bases from J, the junction contained 14 bases not matched to a gene. The DNA for the CDR3 is TGCGCCAGCAGTTCTAGCGGGACGCCCGGGGCCCACAATGAGCAGTTCTTC. Amino acid sequence: CASSSSGTPGAHNEQFF.